The clone carrying this TCR beta chain came up a few times. Its cognate antigen is unknown. The V end was cut by 2 bases, the J end by 8 bases, with 9 bases between. CDR3 size: 13 residues. TCRdb passed the RT-PCR reads through MiXCR, listing each CDR3 protein once. The profile shows around 540,000 distinct CDR3 sequences, roughly 10% of them singletons. The data derive from a study of response to subunit inactivated influenza vaccine. Study-wide results and limits: Few additional T cells are recruited per seasonal influenza vaccination, authors suggested.

The genes are TRBV12-3 or TRBV12-4 and TRBJ2-2, with D uncertain. This sequence originates from a man in his fifties who received an inactivated influenza vaccine. This sample comprised PBMCs from blood, obtained on the day of vaccination. In DNA, the CDR3 is TGTGCCAGCAGTTTACTCCGGGCGGGGGAGCTGTTTTTT. Translation: CASSLLRAGELFF.